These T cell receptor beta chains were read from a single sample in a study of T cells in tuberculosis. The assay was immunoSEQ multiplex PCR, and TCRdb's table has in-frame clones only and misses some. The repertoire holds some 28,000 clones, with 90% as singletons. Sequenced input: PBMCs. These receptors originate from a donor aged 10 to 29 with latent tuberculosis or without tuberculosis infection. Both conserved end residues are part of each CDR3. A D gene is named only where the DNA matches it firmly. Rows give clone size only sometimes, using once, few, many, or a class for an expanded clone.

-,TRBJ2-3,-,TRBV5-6,CASSWGHDTQYF,TGTGCCAGCAGCTGGGGACACGATACGCAGTATTTT
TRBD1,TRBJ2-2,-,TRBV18,CASSPDRVRTGELFF,TGTGCCAGCTCACCAGACAGGGTCCGGACCGGGGAGCTGTTTTTT
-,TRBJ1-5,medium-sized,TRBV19,CASSESGTSNQPQHF,TGTGCCAGTAGTGAATCAGGGACAAGCAATCAGCCCCAGCATTTT
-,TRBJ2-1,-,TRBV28,CASTSFRGSEQFF,TGTGCCAGCACGTCTTTCCGGGGTAGTGAGCAGTTCTTC
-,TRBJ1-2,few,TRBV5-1,CASSVNRVGVYGYTF,TGCGCCAGCAGTGTGAACAGGGTAGGAGTCTATGGCTACACCTTC
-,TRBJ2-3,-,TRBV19,CASSIPSGLADTQYF,TGTGCCAGTAGTATCCCCTCGGGACTCGCAGATACGCAGTATTTT
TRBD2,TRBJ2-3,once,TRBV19,CASSTGLAGNTDTQYF,TGTGCCAGTAGTACCGGACTAGCGGGGAACACAGATACGCAGTATTTT
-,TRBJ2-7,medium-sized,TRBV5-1,CASSLDYAKGRGLDYEQYF,TGCGCCAGCAGCTTGGACTATGCCAAAGGCCGAGGGTTAGACTACGAGCAGTACTTC
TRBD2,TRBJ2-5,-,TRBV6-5,CASSQGSGGQETQYF,TGTGCCAGCAGTCAGGGTAGCGGGGGGCAAGAGACCCAGTACTTC
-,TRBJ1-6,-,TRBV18,CASSPYVGDNSPLHF,TGTGCCAGCTCACCATACGTCGGAGATAATTCACCCCTCCACTTT
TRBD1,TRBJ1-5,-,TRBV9,CASSVRGQGAEPQHF,TGTGCCAGCAGCGTAAGGGGACAGGGGGCAGAGCCCCAGCATTTT
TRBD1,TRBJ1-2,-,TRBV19,CASSRDRDYGYTF,TGTGCCAGTAGTAGAGACAGGGACTATGGCTACACCTTC
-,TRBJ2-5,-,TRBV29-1,CSVAEQGGEETQYF,TGCAGCGTTGCCGAACAGGGGGGGGAAGAGACCCAGTACTTC
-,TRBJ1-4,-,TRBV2,CASSDVPSIEKLFF,TGTGCCAGCAGTGATGTCCCGAGCATTGAAAAACTGTTTTTT
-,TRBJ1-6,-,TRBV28,CASSWSESSYNSPLHF,TGTGCCAGCAGTTGGAGTGAGAGCTCCTATAATTCACCCCTCCACTTT
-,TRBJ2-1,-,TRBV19,CASNSAGSYNEQFF,TGTGCCAGTAATTCGGCAGGGTCCTACAATGAGCAGTTCTTC
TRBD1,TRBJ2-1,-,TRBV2,CASSDSETGPAYNEQFF,TGTGCCAGCAGTGATTCTGAGACAGGGCCCGCCTACAATGAGCAGTTCTTC
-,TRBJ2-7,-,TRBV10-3,CAINGDTSYEQYF,TGTGCCATCAATGGGGACACCTCCTACGAGCAGTACTTC
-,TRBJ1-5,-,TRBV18,CASSPGGDQPQHF,TGTGCCAGCTCACCCGGAGGGGACCAGCCCCAGCATTTT
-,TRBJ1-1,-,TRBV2,CASSGDTEPNTEAFF,TGTGCCAGCAGTGGGGACACAGAACCGAACACTGAAGCTTTCTTT
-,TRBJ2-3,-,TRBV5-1,CASSFQGSTDTQYF,TGCGCCAGCAGCTTCCAGGGAAGCACAGATACGCAGTATTTT
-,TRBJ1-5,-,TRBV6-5,CASRLAAHSNQPQHF,TGTGCCAGCAGACTGGCGGCCCATAGCAATCAGCCCCAGCATTTT
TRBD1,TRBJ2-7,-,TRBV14,CASSPQGGYEQYF,TGTGCCAGCAGCCCACAGGGGGGCTACGAGCAGTACTTC
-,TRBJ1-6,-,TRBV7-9,CASSLGRGSNSPLHF,TGTGCCAGCAGCCTGGGTCGGGGATCCAATTCACCCCTCCACTTT
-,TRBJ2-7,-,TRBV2,CASSKGVGYEQYF,TGTGCCAGCAGCAAGGGGGTGGGCTACGAGCAGTACTTC
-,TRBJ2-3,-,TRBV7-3,CASSPDPNGADTQYF,TGTGCCAGCAGCCCGGATCCCAACGGGGCAGATACGCAGTATTTT
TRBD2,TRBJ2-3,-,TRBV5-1,CASSLGPTSGTDTQYF,TGCGCCAGCAGCTTGGGTCCTACTAGCGGAACAGATACGCAGTATTTT
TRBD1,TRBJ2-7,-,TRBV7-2,CASSRDRSGYEQYF,TGTGCCAGCAGCCGGGACAGATCCGGGTACGAGCAGTACTTC
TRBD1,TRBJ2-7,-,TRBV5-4,CASSFLGQGPYEQYF,TGTGCCAGCAGCTTCCTGGGACAGGGACCCTACGAGCAGTACTTC
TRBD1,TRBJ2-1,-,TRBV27,CASSLSGRGNEQFF,TGTGCCAGCAGTTTAAGCGGCAGGGGGAATGAGCAGTTCTTC
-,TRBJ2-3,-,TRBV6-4,CASSALPPTLSSTDTQYF,TGTGCCAGCAGTGCACTCCCCCCGACATTATCTAGCACAGATACGCAGTATTTT
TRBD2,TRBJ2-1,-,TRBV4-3,CASSPSAGGDYNEQFF,TGCGCCAGCAGCCCCTCAGCGGGGGGGGACTACAATGAGCAGTTCTTC
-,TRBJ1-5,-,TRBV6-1,CASRDRQNQPQHF,TGTGCCAGCAGAGACAGGCAGAATCAGCCCCAGCATTTT
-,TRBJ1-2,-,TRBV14,CASSPDLDYGYTF,TGTGCCAGCAGCCCCGACTTGGACTATGGCTACACCTTC
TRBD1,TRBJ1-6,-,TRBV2,CASSWDRKASYNSPLHF,TGTGCCAGCAGTTGGGACAGGAAGGCCTCCTATAATTCACCCCTCCACTTT
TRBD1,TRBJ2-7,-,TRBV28,CASRPQGKVGEQYF,TGTGCCAGTCGACCACAGGGGAAGGTTGGCGAGCAGTACTTC
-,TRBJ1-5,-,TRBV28,CASSITGGAPQHF,TGTGCCAGCAGTATAACTGGGGGGGCGCCCCAGCATTTT
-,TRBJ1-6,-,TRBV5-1,CASSFGRDSYNSPLHF,TGCGCCAGCAGCTTCGGGCGGGACTCCTATAATTCACCCCTCCACTTT
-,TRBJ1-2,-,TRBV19,CASSPSGLNYGYTF,TGTGCCAGTAGTCCCAGTGGGCTTAACTATGGCTACACCTTC
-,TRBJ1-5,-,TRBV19,CASSIGDYNSREPQHF,TGTGCCAGTAGTATCGGGGATTATAACTCGAGGGAGCCCCAGCATTTT
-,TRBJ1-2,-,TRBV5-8,CASSDSEQYYGYTF,TGTGCCAGCAGCGATAGCGAGCAGTACTATGGCTACACCTTC
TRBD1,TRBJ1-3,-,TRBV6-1,CASSEPHRGKNTIYF,TGTGCCAGCAGTGAACCCCACAGGGGAAAAAACACCATATATTTT
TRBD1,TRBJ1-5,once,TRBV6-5,CASSRSDRGGQPQHF,TGTGCCAGCAGTAGATCCGACAGGGGCGGTCAGCCCCAGCATTTT
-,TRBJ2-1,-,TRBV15,CATSRARQGIYNEQFF,TGTGCCACCAGCAGAGCTAGGCAGGGTATTTACAATGAGCAGTTCTTC
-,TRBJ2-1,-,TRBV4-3,CASSHEDSLAYNEQFF,TGCGCCAGCAGCCATGAAGACTCCCTGGCCTACAATGAGCAGTTCTTC
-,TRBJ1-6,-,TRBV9,CASSVDSSSYNSPLHF,TGTGCCAGCAGCGTAGACTCGAGCTCCTATAATTCACCCCTCCACTTT
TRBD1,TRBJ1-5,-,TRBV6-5,CASSGGQGGNQPQHF,TGTGCCAGCAGTGGGGGACAGGGCGGCAATCAGCCCCAGCATTTT
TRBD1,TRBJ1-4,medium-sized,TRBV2,CASSISGTGEKLFF,TGTGCCAGCAGTATCAGTGGGACAGGGGAAAAACTGTTTTTT
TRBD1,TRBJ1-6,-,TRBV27,CASTPGTGKNSPLHF,TGTGCCAGCACCCCCGGGACAGGCAAAAATTCACCCCTCCACTTT
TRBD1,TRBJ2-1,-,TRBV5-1,CASSPGDRGGNEQFF,TGCGCCAGCAGCCCCGGGGACAGGGGAGGCAATGAGCAGTTCTTC
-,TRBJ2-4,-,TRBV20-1,CSATENIQYF,TGCAGTGCTACCGAAAACATTCAGTACTTC
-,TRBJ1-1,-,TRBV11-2,CASRLLQGKEAFF,TGTGCCAGCAGACTATTACAGGGAAAAGAAGCTTTCTTT
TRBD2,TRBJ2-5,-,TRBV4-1,CASSTRLAGGRETQYF,TGCGCCAGCAGCACACGACTAGCGGGGGGGCGGGAGACCCAGTACTTC
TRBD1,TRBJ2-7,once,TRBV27,CASRQGASYEQYF,TGTGCCAGCAGACAGGGGGCAAGTTACGAGCAGTACTTC